This is a list of T cell receptor beta chains from one sample in a study of T cell repertoires in cytomegalovirus infection. A single record per CDR3 protein comes from TCRdb applying MiXCR to the reads. The table shows around 320,000 distinct CDR3 sequences, with 9% to 9.5% occurring only once. Material: PBMCs. These receptor sequences come from a human donor in good health (CMV status not recorded). Some clones in this sample may be carry-over from other donors' samples. Both conserved end residues are part of each CDR3. D genes are given only for firm matches. Size is omitted from some rows. Given values are once, few, many or a class for expanded clones.

d_gene: .; len: 16; v_gene: TRBV20-1; abundance: .; j_gene: TRBJ1-3; CDR3aa: CSASGGPTSSGNTIYF; CDR3nt: TGCAGTGCTAGTGGGGGCCCTACCTCTTCTGGAAACACCATATATTTT
d_gene: TRBD1; len: 14; v_gene: TRBV7-2; abundance: few; j_gene: TRBJ2-5; CDR3aa: CASSRDRFQETQYF; CDR3nt: TGTGCCAGCAGCCGGGACAGATTCCAAGAGACCCAGTACTTC
d_gene: TRBD1; len: 15; v_gene: TRBV7-2; abundance: many; j_gene: TRBJ1-2; CDR3aa: CASSPRTGSRGGYTF; CDR3nt: TGTGCCAGCAGCCCTCGGACAGGGAGCAGAGGAGGCTACACCTTC
d_gene: .; len: 12; v_gene: TRBV7-2; abundance: many; j_gene: TRBJ2-3; CDR3aa: CASSLAGTPQYF; CDR3nt: TGTGCCAGCAGCTTAGCGGGGACTCCGCAGTATTTT
d_gene: .; len: 14; v_gene: TRBV18; abundance: few; j_gene: TRBJ2-7; CDR3aa: CASSPTQGYYEQYF; CDR3nt: TGTGCCAGCTCACCAACACAGGGATACTACGAGCAGTACTTC
d_gene: .; len: 15; v_gene: TRBV6-5; abundance: .; j_gene: TRBJ2-3; CDR3aa: CASRPTGEATDTQYF; CDR3nt: TGTGCCAGCAGACCCACAGGGGAGGCGACAGATACGCAGTATTTT
d_gene: .; len: 14; v_gene: TRBV7-3; abundance: .; j_gene: TRBJ1-1; CDR3aa: CASSPGGAGTEAFF; CDR3nt: TGTGCCAGCAGCCCCGGGGGCGCGGGCACTGAAGCTTTCTTT
d_gene: .; len: 15; v_gene: TRBV30; abundance: .; j_gene: TRBJ1-2; CDR3aa: CAWSPQGRTRGGYTF; CDR3nt: TGTGCCTGGAGTCCCCAGGGGAGGACGCGGGGTGGCTACACCTTC
d_gene: .; len: 15; v_gene: TRBV4-3; abundance: .; j_gene: TRBJ1-3; CDR3aa: CASSQHEFSGNTIYF; CDR3nt: TGCGCCAGCAGCCAACATGAGTTCTCTGGAAACACCATATATTTT
d_gene: .; len: 17; v_gene: TRBV4-1; abundance: many; j_gene: TRBJ2-1; CDR3aa: CASSQDAGSGSYNEQFF; CDR3nt: TGCGCCAGCAGCCAAGATGCAGGGAGTGGGTCCTACAATGAGCAGTTCTTC
d_gene: TRBD2; len: 15; v_gene: TRBV27; abundance: few; j_gene: TRBJ2-7; CDR3aa: CASSSLAGVANEQYF; CDR3nt: TGTGCCAGCAGTTCGCTAGCGGGAGTTGCTAACGAGCAGTACTTC
d_gene: .; len: 17; v_gene: TRBV7-2; abundance: few; j_gene: TRBJ1-5; CDR3aa: CASSLEGGTIYTQPQHF; CDR3nt: TGTGCCAGCAGCTTAGAAGGGGGAACGATATATACTCAGCCCCAGCATTTT
d_gene: TRBD2; len: 17; v_gene: TRBV6-5; abundance: many; j_gene: TRBJ2-1; CDR3aa: CASSYSLLAGTYNEQFF; CDR3nt: TGTGCCAGCAGTTACTCGTTACTAGCGGGAACCTACAATGAGCAGTTCTTC
d_gene: .; len: 15; v_gene: TRBV20-1; abundance: many; j_gene: TRBJ1-5; CDR3aa: CSMHHKTGYKVPQHF; CDR3nt: TGCAGTATGCACCACAAGACAGGCTATAAGGTGCCCCAGCATTTT
d_gene: .; len: 14; v_gene: TRBV12-3/TRBV12-4; abundance: .; j_gene: TRBJ1-2; CDR3aa: CASSLLTWSGGYTF; CDR3nt: TGTGCCAGCAGTTTGTTGACTTGGAGTGGTGGCTACACCTTC
d_gene: .; len: 16; v_gene: TRBV7-2; abundance: many; j_gene: TRBJ2-7; CDR3aa: CASSLVGGRPSYEQYF; CDR3nt: TGTGCCAGCAGCTTAGTAGGGGGAAGGCCCTCCTACGAGCAGTACTTC
d_gene: .; len: 12; v_gene: TRBV12-3/TRBV12-4; abundance: .; j_gene: TRBJ1-5; CDR3aa: CASSLGRTSQHF; CDR3nt: TGTGCCAGCAGTTTAGGTAGGACGTCCCAGCATTTT
d_gene: .; len: 17; v_gene: TRBV11-2; abundance: .; j_gene: TRBJ2-6; CDR3aa: CASSFKRKSSGANVLTF; CDR3nt: TGTGCCAGCAGCTTTAAACGGAAGAGCTCTGGGGCCAACGTCCTGACTTTC
d_gene: .; len: 15; v_gene: TRBV7-9; abundance: many; j_gene: TRBJ1-1; CDR3aa: CASSSPARGGTEAFF; CDR3nt: TGTGCCAGCAGCTCCCCCGCACGGGGAGGAACTGAAGCTTTCTTT
d_gene: .; len: 14; v_gene: TRBV6-6; abundance: many; j_gene: TRBJ2-1; CDR3aa: CASSYSRGANEQFF; CDR3nt: TGTGCCAGCAGTTACAGCAGGGGGGCCAATGAGCAGTTCTTC
d_gene: TRBD2; len: 13; v_gene: TRBV30; abundance: few; j_gene: TRBJ2-3; CDR3aa: CAWDSGRGDTQYF; CDR3nt: TGTGCCTGGGACAGCGGGAGAGGAGATACGCAGTATTTT
d_gene: TRBD2; len: 15; v_gene: TRBV7-3; abundance: few; j_gene: TRBJ2-2; CDR3aa: CASSLSGRDTGELFF; CDR3nt: TGTGCCAGCAGCTTAAGCGGGAGGGACACCGGGGAGCTGTTTTTT
d_gene: TRBD1; len: 14; v_gene: TRBV9; abundance: .; j_gene: TRBJ2-3; CDR3aa: CASSLGQGTGTQYF; CDR3nt: TGTGCCAGCAGCCTGGGACAGGGTACAGGTACGCAGTATTTT
d_gene: TRBD1; len: 15; v_gene: TRBV28; abundance: .; j_gene: TRBJ1-5; CDR3aa: CASKTGGLSNQPQHF; CDR3nt: TGTGCCAGCAAGACAGGGGGCCTCAGCAATCAGCCCCAGCATTTT
d_gene: .; len: 12; v_gene: TRBV23-1; abundance: many; j_gene: TRBJ2-1; CDR3aa: CASSQDDNEQFF; CDR3nt: TGCGCCAGCAGTCAAGACGACAATGAGCAGTTCTTC
d_gene: TRBD2; len: 17; v_gene: TRBV6-1; abundance: .; j_gene: TRBJ2-5; CDR3aa: CASSEARGRLAQETQYF; CDR3nt: TGTGCCAGCAGTGAAGCGCGGGGAAGACTAGCCCAAGAGACCCAGTACTTC
d_gene: .; len: 13; v_gene: TRBV11-2; abundance: many; j_gene: TRBJ1-5; CDR3aa: CASSPTPDQPQHF; CDR3nt: TGTGCCAGCAGCCCCACGCCGGATCAGCCCCAGCATTTT
d_gene: .; len: 14; v_gene: TRBV7-9; abundance: many; j_gene: TRBJ1-1; CDR3aa: CASSFTTENTEAFF; CDR3nt: TGTGCCAGCAGCTTTACGACAGAGAACACTGAAGCTTTCTTT
d_gene: .; len: 14; v_gene: TRBV12-3/TRBV12-4; abundance: few; j_gene: TRBJ2-2; CDR3aa: CASSRMERSGELFF; CDR3nt: TGTGCCAGCAGCCGCATGGAGAGGAGCGGGGAGCTGTTTTTT